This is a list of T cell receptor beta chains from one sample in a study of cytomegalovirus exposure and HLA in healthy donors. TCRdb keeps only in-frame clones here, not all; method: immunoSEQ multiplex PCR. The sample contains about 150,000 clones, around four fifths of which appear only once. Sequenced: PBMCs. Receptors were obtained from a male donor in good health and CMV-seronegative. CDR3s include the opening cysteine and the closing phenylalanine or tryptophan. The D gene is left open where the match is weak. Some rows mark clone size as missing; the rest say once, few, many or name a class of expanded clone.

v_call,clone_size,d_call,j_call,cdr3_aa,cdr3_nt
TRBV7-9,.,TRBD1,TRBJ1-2,CAGSDPTGTENGYTF,TGTGCCGGCAGCGACCCGACAGGGACGGAGAATGGCTACACCTTC
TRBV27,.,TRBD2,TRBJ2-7,CASSLELAGGTYEQYF,TGTGCCAGCAGTTTAGAGCTAGCGGGGGGAACCTACGAGCAGTACTTC
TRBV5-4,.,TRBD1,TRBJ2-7,CASNTQGALPYEQYF,TGTGCCAGCAACACACAGGGGGCGCTTCCCTACGAGCAGTACTTC
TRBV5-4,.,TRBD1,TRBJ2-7,CASSLGATGVLGEQYF,TGTGCCAGCAGCTTGGGAGCGACAGGGGTTTTGGGGGAGCAGTACTTC
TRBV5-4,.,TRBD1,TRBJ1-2,CASSLGGQGAGYGYTF,TGTGCCAGCAGCTTAGGGGGACAGGGGGCAGGTTATGGCTACACCTTC
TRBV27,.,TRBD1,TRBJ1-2,CASSPLGTGFGGNAGGYTF,TGTGCCAGCAGTCCCCTAGGGACAGGGTTTGGGGGGAACGCGGGTGGCTACACCTTC
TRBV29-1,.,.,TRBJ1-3,CSVRTRQLSGNTIYF,TGCAGCGTCAGAACTCGACAGCTCTCTGGAAACACCATATATTTT
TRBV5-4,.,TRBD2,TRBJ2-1,CASSIGGRDYNEQFF,TGTGCCAGCAGCATCGGCGGGAGGGATTACAATGAGCAGTTCTTC
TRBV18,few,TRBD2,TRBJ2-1,CASSPLTGTSGYNEQFF,TGTGCCAGCTCACCGCTAACCGGGACTAGCGGCTACAATGAGCAGTTCTTC
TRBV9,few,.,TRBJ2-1,CASSRGSYNEQFF,TGTGCCAGCTCGCGGGGTTCCTACAATGAGCAGTTCTTC
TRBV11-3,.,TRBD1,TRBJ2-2,CASSLGFGQGTGELFF,TGTGCCAGCAGCTTAGGTTTCGGACAGGGGACCGGGGAGCTGTTTTTT
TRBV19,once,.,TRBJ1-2,CASSMSVEGYGYTF,TGTGCCAGTAGTATGAGCGTAGAGGGCTATGGCTACACCTTC
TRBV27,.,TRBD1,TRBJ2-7,CASRQGASGYEQYF,TGTGCCAGCAGACAGGGGGCCTCAGGCTACGAGCAGTACTTC
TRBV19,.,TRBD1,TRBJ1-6,CASSPLGQGKSPLHF,TGTGCCAGTAGTCCCCTGGGACAGGGGAAATCACCCCTCCACTTT
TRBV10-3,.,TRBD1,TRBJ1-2,CAISEGDRVRGYTF,TGTGCCATCAGTGAGGGGGACAGGGTCCGTGGCTACACCTTC
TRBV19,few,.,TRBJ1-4,CATQGGEDEKLFF,TGTGCCACCCAAGGGGGGGAGGATGAAAAACTGTTTTTT
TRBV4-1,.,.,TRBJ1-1,CASSQGQVNTEAFF,TGCGCCAGCAGCCAAGGACAGGTCAACACTGAAGCTTTCTTT
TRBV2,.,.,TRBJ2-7,CASSDRMRDEQYF,TGTGCCAGCAGTGACAGGATGAGGGACGAGCAGTACTTC
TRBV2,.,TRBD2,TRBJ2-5,CASGLAGESKETQYF,TGTGCCAGTGGACTAGCGGGGGAATCGAAAGAGACCCAGTACTTC
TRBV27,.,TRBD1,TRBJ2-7,CASRFTVYSGQGVHEQYF,TGTGCCAGCAGATTTACCGTTTACTCGGGACAGGGTGTGCACGAGCAGTACTTC
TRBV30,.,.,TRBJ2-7,CAWSRQGGDEQYF,TGTGCCTGGAGTCGACAGGGAGGCGACGAGCAGTACTTC
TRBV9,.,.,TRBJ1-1,CASSVGSRETNTEAFF,TGTGCCAGCAGCGTAGGCTCTAGGGAGACGAACACTGAAGCTTTCTTT
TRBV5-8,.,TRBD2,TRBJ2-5,CASSIVLGGGETQYF,TGTGCCAGCAGCATTGTCCTCGGGGGGGGAGAGACCCAGTACTTC
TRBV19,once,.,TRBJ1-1,CASTLGGMNTEAFF,TGTGCCAGTACCCTCGGGGGTATGAACACTGAAGCTTTCTTT
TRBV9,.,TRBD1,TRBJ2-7,CASSPSGGQGGEQYF,TGTGCCAGCAGCCCCAGTGGGGGACAGGGGGGCGAGCAGTACTTC
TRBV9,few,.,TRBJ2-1,CASSVVPYSEEQFF,TGTGCCAGCAGCGTAGTCCCATATTCAGAAGAGCAGTTCTTC
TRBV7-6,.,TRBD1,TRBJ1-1,CASSVGQAYTEAFF,TGTGCCAGCAGCGTAGGACAGGCCTACACTGAAGCTTTCTTT
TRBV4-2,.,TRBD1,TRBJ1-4,CASSQRAQTGGIEKLFF,TGTGCCAGCAGCCAACGCGCCCAAACAGGGGGCATAGAAAAACTGTTTTTT
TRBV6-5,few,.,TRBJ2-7,CASSHARSYEQYF,TGTGCCAGCAGTCACGCTCGCAGTTACGAGCAGTACTTC
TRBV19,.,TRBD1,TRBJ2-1,CASSRQGAAELSSYNEQFF,TGTGCCAGTAGTCGTCAGGGGGCGGCCGAACTGAGCTCCTACAATGAGCAGTTCTTC
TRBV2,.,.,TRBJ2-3,CASSDGVSDTQYF,TGTGCCAGCAGTGACGGGGTATCAGATACGCAGTATTTT
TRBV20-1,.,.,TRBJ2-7,CSAIWREQYF,TGCAGTGCTATTTGGCGGGAGCAGTACTTC
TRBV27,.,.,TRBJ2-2,CASSLGPSGGPGELFF,TGTGCCAGCAGTTTAGGGCCGTCAGGGGGGCCCGGGGAGCTGTTTTTT
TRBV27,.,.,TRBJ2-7,CASSSWTVSYEQYF,TGTGCCAGCAGTTCCTGGACAGTCTCCTACGAGCAGTACTTC
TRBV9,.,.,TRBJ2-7,CASSVEWQVPYEQYF,TGTGCCAGCAGCGTAGAGTGGCAGGTTCCCTACGAGCAGTACTTC
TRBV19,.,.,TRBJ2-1,CASSPAGFRSYNEQFF,TGTGCCAGTAGTCCCGCAGGGTTTCGTTCCTACAATGAGCAGTTCTTC
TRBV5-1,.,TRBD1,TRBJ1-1,CASREGQGTNTEAFF,TGCGCCAGCAGGGAGGGACAGGGTACGAACACTGAAGCTTTCTTT
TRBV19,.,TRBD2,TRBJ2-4,CASSIVGRGSGKNIQYF,TGTGCCAGTAGTATAGTGGGGCGGGGGAGCGGCAAAAACATTCAGTACTTC
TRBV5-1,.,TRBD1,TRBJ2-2,CASSLVGTGYPRNTGELFF,TGCGCCAGCAGCTTGGTGGGGACAGGGTACCCGCGAAACACCGGGGAGCTGTTTTTT
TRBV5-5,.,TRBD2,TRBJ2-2,CASSRGTSGYTGELFF,TGTGCCAGCAGCCGCGGGACTAGCGGTTATACCGGGGAGCTGTTTTTT
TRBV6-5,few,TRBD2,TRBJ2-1,CASRVSGGVYNEQFF,TGTGCCAGCAGAGTAAGCGGGGGGGTCTACAATGAGCAGTTCTTC
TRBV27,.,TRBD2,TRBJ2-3,CASSLSSGRGIESSTDTQYF,TGTGCCAGCAGTTTATCATCCGGGAGGGGGATCGAAAGTAGCACAGATACGCAGTATTTT
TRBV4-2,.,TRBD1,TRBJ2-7,CASSQNPGTGVYEQYF,TGTGCCAGCAGCCAAAACCCCGGGACAGGGGTTTACGAGCAGTACTTC
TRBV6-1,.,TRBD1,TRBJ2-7,CASSGPGQGVYEQYF,TGTGCCAGCAGTGGACCGGGACAGGGAGTTTACGAGCAGTACTTC